This T cell receptor beta chain was found in a study of blood T cell repertoires in COVID-19. The V gene's germline CDR1 is MNHEY and CDR2 SVGAGI. J was trimmed by 7 bases and V by 6 bases; bases with no gene match: 2. This CDR3 contains 11 residues. Original processing notes: Amplification with reference gene primers provided the estimates of nucleated cell counts. Libraries were prepared by immunoSEQ multiplex PCR; TCRdb keeps only in-frame clonotypes and omits some of them. The DNA was the basis for D and trimming; V, J and clone size are from that table. In the table there are about 120,000 clones, about nine tenths of which are singletons.

This sequence originates from a man between 35 and 55 years old with acute or convalescent COVID-19. This chain uses TRBV6-5 with TRBJ1-1; 7 nucleotides agree with TRBD1. The source material was peripheral blood. The CDR3 sequence is CASRRQGEAFF. The CDR3 DNA reads TGTGCCAGCAGACGACAGGGTGAAGCTTTCTTT.